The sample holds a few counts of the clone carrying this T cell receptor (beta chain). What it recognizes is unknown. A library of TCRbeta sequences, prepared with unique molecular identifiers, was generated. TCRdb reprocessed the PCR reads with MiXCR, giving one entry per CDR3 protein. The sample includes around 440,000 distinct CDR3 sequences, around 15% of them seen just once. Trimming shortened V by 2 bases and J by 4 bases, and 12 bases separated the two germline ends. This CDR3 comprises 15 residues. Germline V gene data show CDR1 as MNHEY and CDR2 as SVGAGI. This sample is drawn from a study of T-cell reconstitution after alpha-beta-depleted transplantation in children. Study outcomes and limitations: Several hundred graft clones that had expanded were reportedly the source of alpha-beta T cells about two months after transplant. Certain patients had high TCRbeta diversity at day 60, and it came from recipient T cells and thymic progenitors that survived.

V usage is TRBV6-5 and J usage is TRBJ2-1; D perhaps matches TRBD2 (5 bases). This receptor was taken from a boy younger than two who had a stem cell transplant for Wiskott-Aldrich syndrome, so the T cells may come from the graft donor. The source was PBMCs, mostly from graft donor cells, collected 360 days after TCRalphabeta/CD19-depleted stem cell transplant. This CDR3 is CASSYGAEIYNEQFF. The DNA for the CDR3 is TGTGCCAGCAGTTACGGAGCGGAAATTTACAATGAGCAGTTCTTC.